The rows below give T cell receptor beta chains drawn from one sample of a study of blood T cell repertoires in COVID-19. TCRdb's table, derived via immunoSEQ multiplex PCR, lists solely in-frame clones and lacks some. Of over 150,000 clones detected, approximately 84% appear once; the ten largest clones hold more than 6.5%. The sample comprised PBMCs or T cells enriched from blood (not recorded which). Every receptor here comes from a woman in her fifties or sixties who had recovered from COVID-19. The CDR3 runs from the conserved cysteine through the conserved F or W. The D gene is left open where the match is weak. The size of a clone is reported for some rows only, either as once, few or many, or as a class for expanded clones.

j_call,d_call,clone_size,v_call,cdr3_aa,cdr3_nt
TRBJ2-2,TRBD2,.,TRBV19,CASSGTSGTTGELFF,TGTGCCAGTAGTGGGACTAGCGGGACCACCGGGGAGCTGTTTTTT
TRBJ2-7,TRBD1,.,TRBV10-1,CASSESGTAYEQYF,TGCGCCAGCAGTGAGTCCGGGACAGCCTACGAGCAGTACTTC
TRBJ2-1,TRBD1,.,TRBV5-4,CASSFNRGMSYEQFF,TGTGCCAGCAGCTTCAACAGGGGAATGTCGTATGAGCAGTTCTTC
TRBJ2-5,TRBD2,.,TRBV11-3,CASSPRRVAGELKETQYF,TGTGCCAGCAGCCCCAGGAGGGTAGCGGGAGAGTTAAAAGAGACCCAGTACTTC
TRBJ1-5,.,.,TRBV5-1,CASSLALGVQPQHF,TGCGCCAGCAGCTTGGCCTTAGGGGTTCAGCCCCAGCATTTT
TRBJ1-2,.,.,TRBV28,CASSPGSLVDGYTF,TGTGCCAGCAGCCCGGGGTCTCTAGTAGATGGCTACACCTTC
TRBJ2-1,TRBD2,.,TRBV6-4,CASSDLGTSSYNEQFF,TGTGCCAGCAGTGACCTAGGGACTAGCTCCTACAATGAGCAGTTCTTC
TRBJ1-4,.,.,TRBV24-1,CATSDPNEKLFF,TGTGCCACCAGTGATCCGAATGAAAAACTGTTTTTT
TRBJ1-1,.,.,TRBV30,CAWVSGNVAFF,TGTGCCTGGGTTAGCGGGAACGTAGCTTTCTTT
TRBJ2-1,.,.,TRBV4-3,CASSQAGDIYNEQFF,TGCGCCAGCAGCCAAGCCGGGGACATTTACAATGAGCAGTTCTTC
TRBJ1-4,TRBD1,.,TRBV28,CASRPGGGLEKLFF,TGTGCCAGCAGACCAGGGGGCGGGCTGGAAAAACTGTTTTTT
TRBJ1-3,TRBD1,.,TRBV19,CASSGRQGASGNTIYF,TGTGCCAGTAGTGGACGACAGGGGGCTTCTGGAAACACCATATATTTT
TRBJ2-5,TRBD2,.,TRBV12-5,CASGSSGTGGTQYF,TGTGCTAGTGGCTCCTCCGGGACGGGGGGGACCCAGTACTTC
TRBJ2-5,.,.,TRBV23-1,CASRPPGGGPDQETQYF,TGCGCCAGCAGACCTCCAGGAGGAGGGCCGGATCAAGAGACCCAGTACTTC
TRBJ2-2,TRBD1,.,TRBV28,CASSLGDRTYTGELFF,TGTGCCAGCAGTCTAGGGGACAGGACTTACACCGGGGAGCTGTTTTTT
TRBJ1-2,.,.,TRBV7-6,CASSFGEAYGYTF,TGTGCCAGCAGCTTTGGGGAGGCCTATGGCTACACCTTC
TRBJ1-4,TRBD1,.,TRBV7-2,CASSLGQVGEKLFF,TGTGCCAGCAGCTTGGGACAGGTGGGGGAAAAACTGTTTTTT
TRBJ1-1,.,.,TRBV7-9,CASSLGTTEAFF,TGTGCCAGCAGCTTGGGGACTACTGAAGCTTTCTTT
TRBJ2-1,.,.,TRBV11-2,CASSLDLRRDEQFF,TGTGCCAGCAGCTTAGACTTGCGGAGGGATGAGCAGTTCTTC
TRBJ1-5,.,.,TRBV6-6,CASSYSPGRASQPQHF,TGTGCCAGCAGTTACTCCCCCGGCAGGGCCAGCCAGCCCCAGCATTTT
TRBJ2-3,TRBD2,.,TRBV28,CASSWSSGVGPDTQYF,TGTGCCAGCAGTTGGTCTAGCGGGGTGGGTCCAGATACGCAGTATTTT
TRBJ1-4,.,.,TRBV7-8,CASSSQYSLEKLFF,TGTGCCAGCAGCTCCCAGTACAGTCTCGAAAAACTGTTTTTT
TRBJ1-1,.,.,TRBV4-1,CASSQDLGGKGTEAFF,TGCGCCAGCAGCCAAGATCTGGGGGGTAAGGGCACTGAAGCTTTCTTT
TRBJ1-3,.,.,TRBV2,CASKENFSGNTIYF,TGTGCCAGCAAAGAGAATTTCTCTGGAAACACCATATATTTT
TRBJ1-4,TRBD1,.,TRBV13,CASSIRDRGGNEKLFF,TGTGCCAGCAGCATCCGGGACAGGGGTGGTAATGAAAAACTGTTTTTT
TRBJ2-1,.,.,TRBV13,CASSLGLSAYNEQFF,TGTGCCAGCAGCTTAGGACTATCGGCCTACAATGAGCAGTTCTTC
TRBJ2-3,.,.,TRBV28,CASRRDLTDTQYF,TGTGCCAGCAGACGGGACTTGACAGATACGCAGTATTTT
TRBJ2-7,TRBD1,.,TRBV30,CACTLRDRGSYEQYF,TGTGCCTGCACCCTCAGGGACAGGGGGTCCTACGAGCAGTACTTC
TRBJ2-7,TRBD1,.,TRBV20-1,CSASTRGPTYEQYF,TGCAGTGCTAGTACCAGGGGGCCCACCTACGAGCAGTACTTC
TRBJ2-1,TRBD2,.,TRBV5-1,CASSSNPSGRSNNEQFF,TGCGCCAGCAGCTCCAACCCTAGCGGGAGGTCCAACAATGAGCAGTTCTTC
TRBJ2-7,.,.,TRBV29-1,CSVAQGILRDSYEQYF,TGCAGCGTCGCTCAGGGGATTTTACGGGATTCCTACGAGCAGTACTTC
TRBJ1-3,.,.,TRBV7-6,CASSPEGTNSGNTIYF,TGTGCCAGCAGCCCAGAGGGGACAAACTCTGGAAACACCATATATTTT
TRBJ1-6,TRBD1,.,TRBV7-2,CASSSGQANSPLHF,TGTGCCAGCAGCTCTGGACAGGCTAATTCACCCCTCCACTTT
TRBJ2-7,.,.,TRBV6-2/TRBV6-3,CASSSNNIPYEQYF,TGTGCCAGCAGTTCCAATAACATACCCTACGAGCAGTACTTC
TRBJ1-4,TRBD1,.,TRBV5-5,CASSLRYQGASNEKLFF,TGTGCCAGCAGCTTGCGCTATCAGGGGGCAAGTAATGAAAAACTGTTTTTT
TRBJ2-7,.,.,TRBV7-9,CASSLTSNSYEQYF,TGTGCCAGCAGCTTAACTTCGAACTCCTACGAGCAGTACTTC
TRBJ1-2,TRBD1,.,TRBV29-1,CSAEDRGDYGYTF,TGCAGCGCAGAGGACAGGGGGGACTATGGCTACACCTTC
TRBJ2-1,TRBD2,.,TRBV5-6,CASSYVGLAGANEQFF,TGTGCCAGCAGCTACGTCGGACTAGCGGGAGCAAATGAGCAGTTCTTC
TRBJ1-6,.,once,TRBV28,CASSLADYNSPLHF,TGTGCCAGCAGTTTGGCCGATTATAATTCACCCCTCCACTTT
TRBJ1-1,.,.,TRBV18,CASSPSMGGNTEAFF,TGTGCCAGCTCACCATCCATGGGGGGGAACACTGAAGCTTTCTTT
TRBJ1-2,TRBD1,.,TRBV4-1,CASSSRTGGAGYGYTF,TGCGCCAGCAGCTCGAGGACAGGGGGCGCGGGCTATGGCTACACCTTC
TRBJ2-7,TRBD1,.,TRBV28,CASNLQGSSYEQYF,TGTGCCAGCAACCTACAGGGGAGCTCCTACGAGCAGTACTTC
TRBJ1-4,TRBD1,.,TRBV7-9,CASSSAVGQPHEKLFF,TGTGCCAGCAGCTCTGCGGTGGGACAGCCCCATGAAAAACTGTTTTTT
TRBJ2-7,.,.,TRBV6-2/TRBV6-3,CASSYLLLYEQYF,TGTGCCAGCAGTTATCTCCTTCTCTACGAGCAGTACTTC
TRBJ1-1,.,once,TRBV12-5,CASGLGGLGTEAFF,TGTGCTAGTGGTTTGGGGGGGCTCGGCACTGAAGCTTTCTTT
TRBJ2-1,TRBD1,.,TRBV27,CASSSPGTGVNEQFF,TGTGCCAGCAGTTCCCCCGGGACAGGGGTCAATGAGCAGTTCTTC
TRBJ1-1,.,.,TRBV6-1,CASSEAQKMNTEAFF,TGTGCCAGCAGTGAAGCCCAAAAAATGAACACTGAAGCTTTCTTT
TRBJ1-5,TRBD1,.,TRBV30,CAWSTGQGQPQHF,TGTGCCTGGAGCACCGGACAGGGACAGCCCCAGCATTTT
TRBJ1-1,.,.,TRBV19,CASILGGAGMNTEAFF,TGTGCCAGTATCTTGGGGGGGGCAGGGATGAACACTGAAGCTTTCTTT
TRBJ1-5,.,.,TRBV5-3,CARSHLPPNPGDKVSQHF,TGTGCCAGAAGCCATTTGCCCCCAAATCCCGGGGACAAAGTGTCCCAGCATTTT
TRBJ2-1,TRBD2,.,TRBV3-1/TRBV3-2,CASSRQTSGRSNEQFF,TGTGCCAGCAGCCGCCAGACTAGCGGGAGGTCCAATGAGCAGTTCTTC
TRBJ2-3,TRBD2,.,TRBV6-1,CASSERFLAGSTDTQYF,TGTGCCAGCAGTGAAAGGTTTCTAGCGGGTAGCACAGATACGCAGTATTTT
TRBJ2-3,.,.,TRBV7-2,CASSSYRAWDTQYF,TGTGCCAGCAGCTCTTACAGGGCTTGGGATACGCAGTATTTT